This T cell receptor (beta chain) is drawn from a study of human T cells and chemical hapten exposure. TCRdb used MiXCR to reprocess the RACE reads, holding one entry per CDR3 protein. The sample lists fewer than 140,000 distinct CDR3 sequences, less than 15% occurring once. The time point here: pre-sensitization, week 0. Treatment noted: therapeutic diphenylcyclopropenone sensitization with weekly scalp DPC. V was cut by 6 bases and J by 0 bases, with 15 bases left in between. The germline V gene has CDR1 SGHAT and CDR2 FQNNGV. The CDR3 has 16 amino acids. There are many counts of this clonotype. The input for sequencing was whole blood, taken in connection with sensitization to the hapten diphenylcyclopropenone (DPC). The gene calls are TRBV11-2 and TRBJ1-3, with D perhaps TRBD1 (6 bases). This TCR derives from a woman aged 50 to 65 with alopecia areata. Some clones in this sample may be carry-over from other donors' samples. The DNA of the CDR3 is TGTGCCAGCAGTTTGAACAGGGTTAGCTCTGGAAACACCATATATTTT. Protein: CASSLNRVSSGNTIYF.